This T cell receptor beta chain derives from a study of blood T cell repertoires in COVID-19. Study information: Both acute and convalescent COVID-19 samples were obtained from the United States, Italy and Spain.

In the authors' workflow: Nucleated cell number was recorded as an estimate derived from reference gene primer amplification. Produced via immunoSEQ multiplex PCR; TCRdb's table is partial and in-frame only. V and J calls and clone size follow that table, whereas D and trimming were derived from the DNA. The sample has 180,000 or so clones; 75% to 90% are singletons. This CDR3 region has 13 residues. Looked up from germline, CDR1 is LNHDA and CDR2 is SQIVND (reference sequence). V was cut by 3 bases and J by 3 bases, with 9 bases left in between. The sequence was obtained from a woman aged 40 to 49 with acute COVID-19. The chain is built from TRBV19 and TRBJ2-7; a weak D match, TRBD1 (6 bases). Sequencing was carried out using PBMCs or T cells enriched from blood (not recorded which). In DNA, the CDR3 is TGTGCCAGTAGTATTGCCAGGGGCTACGAGCAGTACTTC. This gives the protein CASSIARGYEQYF.